This paragraph covers one TCR beta chain sequence. Its antigen is undetermined. The data are from a study of cytomegalovirus exposure and HLA in healthy donors. Study at large: An earlier analysis identified 95 million to 120 million unique TCR beta sequences in 150 million to 200 million T cells. General study results and limits: A cluster of highly shared sequence variants was likely a sequencing artifact. In vitro data verified a few CMV-associated chains as specific for CMV antigens.

Trimming pared 9 bases from V and 4 bases from J, leaving 16 bases between. The CDR3 totals 14 residues. Per the germline V gene, CDR1 is SNHLY and CDR2 is FYNNEI. 13 Jbeta primers and 60 Vbeta primers were used for the PCR. In the original workflow: About 12 million shared chains were among the roughly 78 million unique TCR beta chains that a later analysis counted. TCRdb keeps only in-frame clones here, not all; method: immunoSEQ multiplex PCR. V and J calls plus clone size are reproduced from that table; the DNA served to infer D and trimming. The sample contains about 120,000 clones, 65% to 80% of which appear only once.

Sample: PBMCs. The receptor comes from a woman aged 40 to 50 in good health and CMV-seropositive. The genes are TRBV2 and TRBJ1-5, with D possibly matching TRBD1 (6 bases). CDR3 sequence reads: CASVAERGNQPQHF. The CDR3 coding sequence is TGTGCCAGTGTCGCGGAGAGGGGGAATCAGCCCCAGCATTTT.